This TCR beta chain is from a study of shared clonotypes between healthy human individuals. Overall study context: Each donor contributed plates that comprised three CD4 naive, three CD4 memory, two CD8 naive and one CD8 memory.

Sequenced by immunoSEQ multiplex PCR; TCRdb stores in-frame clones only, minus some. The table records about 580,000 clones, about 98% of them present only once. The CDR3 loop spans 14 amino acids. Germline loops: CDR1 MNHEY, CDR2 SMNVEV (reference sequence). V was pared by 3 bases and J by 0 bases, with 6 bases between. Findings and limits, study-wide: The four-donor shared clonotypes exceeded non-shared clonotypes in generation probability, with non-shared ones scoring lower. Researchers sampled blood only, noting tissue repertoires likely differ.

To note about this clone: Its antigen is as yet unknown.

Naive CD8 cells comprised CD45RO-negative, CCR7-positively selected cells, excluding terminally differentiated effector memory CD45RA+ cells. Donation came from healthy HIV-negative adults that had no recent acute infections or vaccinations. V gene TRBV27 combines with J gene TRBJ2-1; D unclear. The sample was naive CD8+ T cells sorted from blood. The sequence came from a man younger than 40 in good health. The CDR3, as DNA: TGTGCCAGCAGTTTCTTGAGCTCCTACAATGAGCAGTTCTTC. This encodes CASSFLSSYNEQFF.